This TCR beta chain stems from a study of blood T cell repertoires in COVID-19. On the study more broadly: From T cells, B-cell-depleted T cells, or PBMCs came the material, which was cDNA or gDNA.

CDR3 size: 15 residues. V shed 0 bases and J shed 1 base, with 7 bases lying between them. Germline V lookup: CDR1 LGHDT, CDR2 YNNKEL (reference sequence). Researchers sorted participants into cohorts using their self-reported clinical history. Sequencing used immunoSEQ multiplex PCR; TCRdb keeps in-frame clones, though not all of them. The table includes some 250,000 clones, around 89% detected once. A single count supports this clone. Different DNA sequences within this sample yield the same CDR3. The clonotype was recovered from a man aged 35-49 years who had recovered from COVID-19. The sample comprised PBMCs or T cells enriched from blood (not recorded which). The J gene is TRBJ1-3, the V gene TRBV3-1 (or the pseudogene TRBV3-2); D is ambiguous. CDR3 region: CASSQDTGSGNTIYF. The CDR3 region has the DNA TGTGCCAGCAGCCAAGATACTGGTTCTGGAAACACCATATATTTT.